This T cell receptor (beta chain) was obtained from a study of tumor-infiltrating lymphocytes in primary liver carcinoma. Concerning this clonotype itself: At one end, the junction sequence differs from germline, possibly due to a read error.

Alongside blood RNA obtained from unsorted whole blood, germline DNA was also extracted. The CDR3 has 18 residues. Germline lookup yields CDR1 PRHDT and CDR2 FYEKMQ (reference sequence). A constant-region primer served to make TCR beta cDNA from about 0.45 ug total RNA. Slightly modified ARM-PCR with three nested multiplex PCR rounds yielded TCR beta libraries. Amplification in the first two PCR rounds was performed using TRBV1-TRBV30 forward primers and a C-beta reverse primer for around 11 cycles each. TCRdb fed the multiplex PCR reads into MiXCR, producing one record per CDR3 protein. The repertoire consists of about 200,000 distinct CDR3 sequences, with about 61% occurring once and the leading ten covering 5.5% to 9%.

This sequence originates from a woman aged 55-75 years with primary liver carcinoma and hepatitis B virus infection. Sequencing was performed on peripheral blood. This chain uses TRBV13 with TRBJ2-2, with TRBD2 matching over 10 bases. The CDR3 loop reads CSSSFTPGLALSAGELFF. The CDR3 DNA is TGTTCCAGCAGCTTTACCCCGGGACTAGCGCTGTCCGCCGGGGAGCTGTTTTTT.